This T cell receptor beta chain was sequenced for a study of regulatory T cells in long-lasting Graves disease. Assembly of TCR beta libraries relied on iRepertoire HTBI primers together with Arm-PCR of CDR3 regions. TCRdb itself ran the multiplex PCR reads through MiXCR, one entry per CDR3 protein. The table has approximately 300,000 distinct CDR3 sequences, 18% seen once. This clonotype has only a few counts. Time point of the sample: newly diagnosed GD, antithyroid drugs for less than 3 months. The TCR library used RNA extracted from PBMCs. The CDR3 extends over 14 amino acids. Looked up from germline, CDR1 is SGHNT and CDR2 is YENEEA. Trimming shortened V by 4 bases and J by 5 bases, and 14 bases separated the two germline ends.

V usage is TRBV11-3 and J usage is TRBJ1-1, with no clear D. This sample comprised peripheral blood mononuclear cells (PBMCs), obtained at new diagnosis, from a patient treated with antithyroid drugs. This TCR was recovered from a female donor with Graves disease. CDR3 region: CASSSFGRPTEAFF. The CDR3 DNA reads as TGTGCCAGCAGCTCCTTCGGACGGCCGACTGAAGCTTTCTTT.